The clone carrying this T cell receptor (beta chain) was observed a single time. Libraries were prepared by immunoSEQ multiplex PCR; TCRdb keeps only in-frame clonotypes and omits some of them. The data contain 20,000 to 30,000 clones, about 77% of them singletons. Treatment noted: preoperative locoregional IRX-2 cytokine immunotherapy. Trimming stripped 0 bases from V and 7 bases from J, with 15 bases between. CDR3 size: 15 residues. The germline CDR1 and CDR2 sequences are SGHNT and YENEEA. The sample originates from a study of preoperative IRX-2 immunotherapy in early breast cancer. The TCR originated in a human donor with breast cancer. Sample: lymph node tissue, taken before IRX-2 immunotherapy. This chain uses TRBV11-3 with TRBJ1-2; D call uncertain. This CDR3 reads CASSLEFQTSGGYTF. CDR3 sequence (DNA): TGTGCCAGCAGCTTAGAATTTCAGACAAGTGGTGGCTACACCTTC.